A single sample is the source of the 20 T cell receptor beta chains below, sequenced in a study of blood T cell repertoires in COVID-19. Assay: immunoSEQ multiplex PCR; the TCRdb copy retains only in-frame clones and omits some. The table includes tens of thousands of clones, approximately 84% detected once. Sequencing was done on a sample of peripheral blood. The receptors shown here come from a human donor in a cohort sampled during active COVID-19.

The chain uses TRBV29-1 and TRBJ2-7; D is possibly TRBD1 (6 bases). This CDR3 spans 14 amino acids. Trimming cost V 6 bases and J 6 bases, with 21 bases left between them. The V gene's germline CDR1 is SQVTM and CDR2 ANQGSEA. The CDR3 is CSVEQGRGVGEQYF. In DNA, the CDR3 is TGCAGCGTGGAACAGGGTCGAGGCGTCGGCGAGCAGTACTTC.

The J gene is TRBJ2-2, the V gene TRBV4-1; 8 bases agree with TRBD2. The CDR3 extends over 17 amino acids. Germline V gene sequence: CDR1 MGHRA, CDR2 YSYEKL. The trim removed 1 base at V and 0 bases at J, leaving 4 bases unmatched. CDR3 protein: CASSQGLARPNTGELFF. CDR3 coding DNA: TGCGCCAGCAGCCAAGGACTAGCGCGACCGAACACCGGGGAGCTGTTTTTT.

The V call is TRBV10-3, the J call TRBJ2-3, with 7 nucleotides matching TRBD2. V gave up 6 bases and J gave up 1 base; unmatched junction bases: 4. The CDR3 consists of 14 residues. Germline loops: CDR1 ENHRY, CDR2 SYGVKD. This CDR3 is CAISRGVGTDTQYF. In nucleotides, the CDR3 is TGTGCCATCAGCCGGGGGGTAGGCACAGATACGCAGTATTTT.

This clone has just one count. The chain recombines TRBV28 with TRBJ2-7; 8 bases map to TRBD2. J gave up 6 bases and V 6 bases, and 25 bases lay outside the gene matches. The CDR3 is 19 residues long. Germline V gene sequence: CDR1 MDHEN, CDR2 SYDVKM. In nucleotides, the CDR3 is TGTGCCAGCAGCCACTTCCGGACCCCCGCAGCGGGAGTTGGGGCCGAGCAGTACTTC. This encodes CASSHFRTPAAGVGAEQYF. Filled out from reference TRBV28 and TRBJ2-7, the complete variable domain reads DVKVTQSSRYLVKRTGEKVFLECVQDMDHENMFWYRQDPGLGLRLIYFSYDVKMKEKGDIPEGYSVSREKKERFSLILESASTNQTSMYLCASSHFRTPAAGVGAEQYFGPGTRLTVT.

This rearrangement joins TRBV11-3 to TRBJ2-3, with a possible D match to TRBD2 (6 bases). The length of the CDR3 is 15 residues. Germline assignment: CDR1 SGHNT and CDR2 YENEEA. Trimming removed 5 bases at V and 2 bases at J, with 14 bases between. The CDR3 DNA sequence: TGTGCCAGCAGCGTTAGCGGCCTATCCACAGATACGCAGTATTTT. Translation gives CASSVSGLSTDTQYF.

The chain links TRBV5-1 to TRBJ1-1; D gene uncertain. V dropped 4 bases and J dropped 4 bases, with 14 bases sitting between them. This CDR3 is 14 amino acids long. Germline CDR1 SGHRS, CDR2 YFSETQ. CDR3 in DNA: TGCGCCAGCAGCCTGACGCGGGCGGGCACTGAAGCTTTCTTT. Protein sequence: CASSLTRAGTEAFF.

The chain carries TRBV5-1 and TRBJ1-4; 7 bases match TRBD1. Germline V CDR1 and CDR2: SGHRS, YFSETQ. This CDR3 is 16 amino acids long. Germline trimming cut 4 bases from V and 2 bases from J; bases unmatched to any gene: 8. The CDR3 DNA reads TGCGCCAGCAGCGCCACAGGGGTTGGCACTAATGAAAAACTGTTTTTT. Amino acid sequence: CASSATGVGTNEKLFF.

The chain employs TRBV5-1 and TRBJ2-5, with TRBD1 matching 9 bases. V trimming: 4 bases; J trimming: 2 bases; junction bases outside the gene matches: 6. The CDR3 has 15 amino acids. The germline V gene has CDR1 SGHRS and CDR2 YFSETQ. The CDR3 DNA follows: TGCGCCAGCAGCCCTGGACAGGGGAGGCAAGAGACCCAGTACTTC. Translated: CASSPGQGRQETQYF.

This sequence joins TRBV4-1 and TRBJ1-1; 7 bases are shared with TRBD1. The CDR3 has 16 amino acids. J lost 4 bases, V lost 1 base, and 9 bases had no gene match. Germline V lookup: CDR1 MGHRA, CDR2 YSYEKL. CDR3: CASSQGPQGLGTEAFF. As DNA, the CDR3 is TGCGCCAGCAGCCAAGGCCCACAGGGGTTGGGCACTGAAGCTTTCTTT.

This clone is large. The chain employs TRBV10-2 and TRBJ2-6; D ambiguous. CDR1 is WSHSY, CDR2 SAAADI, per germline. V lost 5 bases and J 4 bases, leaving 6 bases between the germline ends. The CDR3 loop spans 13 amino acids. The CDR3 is CASSLSGANVLTF. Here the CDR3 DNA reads TGCGCCAGCAGTCTCTCCGGGGCCAACGTCCTGACTTTC.

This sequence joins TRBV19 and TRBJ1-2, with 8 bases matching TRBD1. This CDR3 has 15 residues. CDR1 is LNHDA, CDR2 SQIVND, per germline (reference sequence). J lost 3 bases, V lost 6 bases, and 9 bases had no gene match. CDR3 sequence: CASRNRDRRYYGYTF. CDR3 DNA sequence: TGTGCCAGTAGAAACCGGGACAGGCGCTACTATGGCTACACCTTC. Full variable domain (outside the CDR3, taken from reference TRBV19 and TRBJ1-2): DGGITQSPKYLFRKEGQNVTLSCEQNLNHDAMYWYRQDPGQGLRLIYYSQIVNDFQKGDIAEGYSVSREKKESFPLTVTSAQKNPTAFYLCASRNRDRRYYGYTFGSGTRLTVV.

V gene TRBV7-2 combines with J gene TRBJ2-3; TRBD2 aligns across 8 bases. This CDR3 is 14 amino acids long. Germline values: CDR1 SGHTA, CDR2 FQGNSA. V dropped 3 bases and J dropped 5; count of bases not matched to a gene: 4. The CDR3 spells CASSFSGSGDTQYF. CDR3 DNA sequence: TGTGCCAGCAGCTTCAGCGGGAGCGGAGATACGCAGTATTTT.

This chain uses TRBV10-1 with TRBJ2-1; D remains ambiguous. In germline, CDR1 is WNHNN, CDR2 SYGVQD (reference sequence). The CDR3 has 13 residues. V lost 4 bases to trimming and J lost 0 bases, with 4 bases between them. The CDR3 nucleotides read TGCGCCAGCAGTGCTAGCTCCTACAATGAGCAGTTCTTC. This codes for CASSASSYNEQFF.

The CDR3 reads CASSVRGGDGNTIYF. The CDR3 nucleotides read TGTGCCAGCAGCGTACGGGGGGGAGATGGAAACACCATATATTTT. V and J are TRBV9 and TRBJ1-3; weak D call: TRBD1 (5 bases). The germline V gene encodes CDR1 SGDLS and CDR2 YYNGEE. Between the trimmed V and J ends, which lost 1 base and 3 bases, there was a span of 11 bases. This CDR3 is built from 15 residues. Based on the CDR3 plus reference TRBV9 and TRBJ1-3, the full variable domain is DSGVTQTPKHLITATGQRVTLRCSPRSGDLSVYWYQQSLDQGLQFLIQYYNGEERAKGNILERFSAQQFPDLHSELNLSSLELGDSALYFCASSVRGGDGNTIYFGEGSWLTVV.

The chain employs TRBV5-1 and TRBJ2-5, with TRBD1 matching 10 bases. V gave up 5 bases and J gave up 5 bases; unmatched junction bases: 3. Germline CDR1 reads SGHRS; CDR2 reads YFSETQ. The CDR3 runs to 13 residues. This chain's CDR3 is CASRTGGAETQYF. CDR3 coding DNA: TGCGCCAGCAGGACAGGGGGCGCGGAGACCCAGTACTTC.

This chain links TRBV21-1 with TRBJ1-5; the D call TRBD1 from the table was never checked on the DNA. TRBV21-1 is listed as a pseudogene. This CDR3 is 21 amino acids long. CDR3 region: CASSPNAADRRSPYSNQPQHF. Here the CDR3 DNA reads TGTGCCAGCAGCCCGAACGCCGCCGACAGGAGATCCCCGTATAGCAATCAGCCCCAGCATTTT.

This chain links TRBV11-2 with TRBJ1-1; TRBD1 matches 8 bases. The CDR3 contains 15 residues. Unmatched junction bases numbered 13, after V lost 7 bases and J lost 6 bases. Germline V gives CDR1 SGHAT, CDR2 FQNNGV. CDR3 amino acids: CASTLGQGAGAEAFF. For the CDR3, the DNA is TGTGCCAGCACCCTCGGGCAGGGGGCGGGTGCTGAAGCTTTCTTT.

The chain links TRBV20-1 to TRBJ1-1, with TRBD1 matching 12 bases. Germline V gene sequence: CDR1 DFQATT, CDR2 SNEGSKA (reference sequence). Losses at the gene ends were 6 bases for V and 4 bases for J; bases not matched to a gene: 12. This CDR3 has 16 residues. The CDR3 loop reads CSASPGQGALGTEAFF. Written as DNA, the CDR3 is TGCAGTGCAAGTCCGGGACAGGGGGCTTTGGGCACTGAAGCTTTCTTT.

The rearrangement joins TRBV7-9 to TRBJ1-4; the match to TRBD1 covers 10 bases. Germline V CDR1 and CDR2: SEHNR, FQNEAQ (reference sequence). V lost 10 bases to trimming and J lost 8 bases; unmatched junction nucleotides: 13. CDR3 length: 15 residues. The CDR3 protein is CATPDGQGVREKLFF. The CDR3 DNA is TGTGCCACTCCCGACGGACAGGGGGTAAGAGAAAAACTGTTTTTT.

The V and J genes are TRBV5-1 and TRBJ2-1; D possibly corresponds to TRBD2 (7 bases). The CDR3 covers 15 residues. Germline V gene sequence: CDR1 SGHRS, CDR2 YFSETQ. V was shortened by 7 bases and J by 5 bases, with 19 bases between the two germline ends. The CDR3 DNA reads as TGCGCCAGCGGCCTTGGGGGGCTAGCGGACAATGAGCAGTTCTTC. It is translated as CASGLGGLADNEQFF.